This TCR beta chain is from a study of blood T cell repertoires in COVID-19. Study-level background: Donors in the United States, Italy and Spain gave samples during acute or convalescent COVID-19. From T cells, B-cell-depleted T cells, or PBMCs came the material, which was cDNA or gDNA.

This CDR3 contains 14 residues. Germline V gene lookup returns CDR1 SGHVS and CDR2 FQNEAQ. Germline trimming cut 5 bases from V and 4 bases from J; bases unmatched to any gene: 4. Authors' processing steps: By means of reference gene primer amplification, nucleated cell counts were estimated. Clones were sequenced by immunoSEQ multiplex PCR, and TCRdb holds only the in-frame ones, with some missing. For V, J and clone size, that table is used; D and trimming come from the DNA. The sample gives a few hundred thousand clones, around 91% of which show up once; around an eighth is in the top ten. V gene TRBV7-8 combines with J gene TRBJ1-5, with 8 bases lining up with TRBD1. The sample comprised peripheral blood. The TCR was taken from a woman aged 55-70 years with acute or convalescent COVID-19. The CDR3 is CASSQRQGNQPQHF. CDR3 sequence (DNA): TGTGCCAGCAGCCAACGACAGGGGAATCAGCCCCAGCATTTT.